Shown below are 32 T cell receptor beta chains from a single sample sequenced in a study of blood T cell repertoires in COVID-19. Using immunoSEQ multiplex PCR, the repertoire was profiled, and TCRdb retains in-frame clones only, with some absent. The data show tens of thousands of clones, 84% seen once. Specimen: peripheral blood. The receptors were sampled from a woman aged 60-70 years with acute or convalescent COVID-19.

The chain links TRBV3-1 (or the pseudogene TRBV3-2) to TRBJ1-3, with 7 bases that match TRBD1. The CDR3 totals 15 residues. Germline V gene lookup returns CDR1 LGHDT and CDR2 YNNKEL (reference sequence). V lost 5 bases to trimming and J lost 1 base; unmatched junction nucleotides: 5. The CDR3 DNA sequence: TGTGCCAGCAGCTCGACAGGGATTTCTGGAAACACCATATATTTT. It yields the protein CASSSTGISGNTIYF.

This clone was counted between two and nine times. The chain joins TRBV10-3 to TRBJ2-3; 8 nucleotides align to TRBD1. From germline, CDR1 is ENHRY and CDR2 SYGVKD. Trimming at V came to 3 bases and at J to 4 bases, leaving 6 bases not matched to a gene. CDR3 length: 15 residues. CDR3 sequence: CAISEGRGRADTQYF. The CDR3 DNA is TGTGCCATCAGTGAAGGCAGGGGGCGGGCAGATACGCAGTATTTT.

The chain is built from TRBV5-1 and TRBJ1-2, with TRBD1 matching 7 bases. The CDR3 has 15 amino acids. The V gene's germline CDR1 is SGHRS and CDR2 YFSETQ. The trim removed 3 bases at V and 4 bases at J, leaving 9 bases unmatched. DNA for the CDR3: TGCGCCAGCAGCTCCTCGACAGGGACGGGCTATGGCTACACCTTC. Its translation is CASSSSTGTGYGYTF.

The V gene is TRBV27, the J gene TRBJ1-1; perhaps TRBD1 as D (6 bases). V was clipped by 6 bases and J by 2 bases, with 16 bases between them. Looked up from germline, CDR1 is MNHEY and CDR2 is SMNVEV (reference sequence). The CDR3 extends over 15 amino acids. The CDR3 DNA follows: TGTGCCAGCAGCCTATTACAGGGCGGTAACACTGAAGCTTTCTTT. Its translation: CASSLLQGGNTEAFF.

The count of this clone is one. The gene calls are TRBV7-9 and TRBJ2-1; 9 positions match TRBD2. The germline gives CDR1 SEHNR, CDR2 FQNEAQ (reference sequence). V shed 5 bases and J 7 bases; nucleotides not matched to a gene: 9. This CDR3 is built from 15 residues. CDR3 bases: TGTGCCAGCAGCCGTACTAGCGGGTGGGGAAATGAGCAGTTCTTC. Translation gives CASSRTSGWGNEQFF.

The chain uses TRBV9 and TRBJ2-3; the match to TRBD1 covers 11 bases. V was pared by 3 bases and J by 3 bases, with 6 bases of the junction left unmatched. Germline values: CDR1 SGDLS, CDR2 YYNGEE. CDR3 length equals 16 residues. The CDR3 DNA follows: TGTGCCAGCAGCGCTCGTGGGACAGGGGGGACAGATACGCAGTATTTT. It is translated as CASSARGTGGTDTQYF.

This clone was recorded once. The chain joins TRBV18 to TRBJ1-1; TRBD1 aligns across 8 bases. V lost 6 bases, J lost 5 bases, and 14 bases stayed unmatched. The CDR3 covers 16 residues. CDR1 is KGHSH, CDR2 LQKENI, per germline. DNA for the CDR3: TGTGCCAGCTCTCCTATATTCAGGGGGCTGTGGACTGAAGCTTTCTTT. Translating it yields CASSPIFRGLWTEAFF. Based on the CDR3 plus reference TRBV18 and TRBJ1-1, the full variable domain is NAGVMQNPRHLVRRRGQEARLRCSPMKGHSHVYWYRQLPEEGLKFMVYLQKENIIDESGMPKERFSAEFPKEGPSILRIQQVVRGDSAAYFCASSPIFRGLWTEAFFGQGTRLTVV.

The chain combines TRBV9 with TRBJ1-3, with D possibly being TRBD1 (5 bases). This CDR3 spans 15 amino acids. Germline V gene lookup returns CDR1 SGDLS and CDR2 YYNGEE. Trimming removed 3 bases at V and 2 bases at J, with 12 bases between. The CDR3 sequence is CASSARGGTGNTIYF. Written as DNA, the CDR3 is TGTGCCAGCAGCGCCCGTGGGGGGACTGGAAACACCATATATTTT.

The V gene is TRBV9, the J gene TRBJ1-4, with D unclear. Deletions cut 0 bases from V and 4 bases from J, with 7 bases between. CDR3 size: 14 residues. Germline lookup yields CDR1 SGDLS and CDR2 YYNGEE. Written as DNA, the CDR3 is TGTGCCAGCAGCGTAGATACTGATAATGAAAAACTGTTTTTT. This gives the protein CASSVDTDNEKLFF.

CDR3 DNA sequence: TGTGCCAGCAGTCGCGCCAGGGGGCAAACTGAAGCTTTCTTT. Its protein is CASSRARGQTEAFF. This sequence joins TRBV7-9 and TRBJ1-1, with 8 bases aligning to TRBD1. CDR3 length: 14 residues. CDR1 and CDR2 from the germline V gene are SEHNR and FQNEAQ (reference sequence). V lost 6 bases, J lost 5 bases, and 8 bases stayed unmatched.

This sequence joins TRBV7-3 and TRBJ2-3, with D maybe TRBD2 (6 bases). Trimming stripped 4 bases from V and 3 bases from J, with 8 bases between. Germline V CDR1 and CDR2: SGHTA, FQGTGA. CDR3 size: 13 residues. The chain's CDR3 is CASSSGGTDTQYF. CDR3 bases: TGTGCCAGCAGCTCCGGGGGAACAGATACGCAGTATTTT.

A note on this clone: This sample also contains other DNA sequences that code for the same CDR3. V usage is TRBV24-1 and J usage is TRBJ2-1; D perhaps matches TRBD1 (6 bases). The CDR3 sequence is 17 residues long. V shed 2 bases and J shed 2 bases, with 15 bases lying between them. Germline V gives CDR1 KGHDR, CDR2 SFDVKD. CDR3 nucleotides: TGTGCCACCAGTGATTCCGCCGGCAGGGGAGCCTACAATGAGCAGTTCTTC. Encoded protein: CATSDSAGRGAYNEQFF.

The chain uses TRBV14 and TRBJ2-3, with a tentative D call TRBD2 (5 bases). Germline V lookup: CDR1 SGHDN, CDR2 FVKESK. Deletions cut 3 bases from V and 4 bases from J, with 8 bases between. CDR3 length equals 13 residues. The CDR3 region is CASSQLGADTQYF. The CDR3 nucleotides read TGTGCCAGCAGCCAGCTCGGGGCAGATACGCAGTATTTT.

V usage is TRBV6-5 and J usage is TRBJ2-2, with 7 positions matching TRBD2. In germline, CDR1 is MNHEY, CDR2 SVGAGI. V shed 5 bases, J shed 4 bases, and the junction held 4 bases outside the gene matches. The CDR3 covers 14 residues. This CDR3 is CASSTSVVTGELFF. The DNA for the CDR3 is TGTGCCAGCAGTACTAGCGTCGTCACCGGGGAGCTGTTTTTT.

The V gene is TRBV5-1, the J gene TRBJ1-3; no definite D call. Trimming pared 1 base from V and 0 bases from J, leaving 8 bases between. Germline-derived CDR1 and CDR2 are SGHRS and YFSETQ. This CDR3 region has 15 residues. CDR3 in DNA: TGCGCCAGCAGCTTGACCGGGGACTCTGGAAACACCATATATTTT. Protein sequence: CASSLTGDSGNTIYF.

J is TRBJ1-1 and V is TRBV18; D call uncertain. CDR1 and CDR2 (germline): KGHSH, LQKENI. Trimming left V 3 bases short and J 2 bases short, with 13 bases between. CDR3 size: 15 residues. The CDR3 DNA reads TGTGCCAGCTCACCTTCTCGAGGCTCTAACACTGAAGCTTTCTTT. This gives the protein CASSPSRGSNTEAFF.

The chain couples TRBV9 to TRBJ1-2; no definite D call. CDR1 is SGDLS, CDR2 YYNGEE, per germline. The CDR3 has 12 residues. Trimming removed 3 bases at V and 3 bases at J, with 6 bases between. The CDR3 here is CASSERDYGYTF. The CDR3 DNA follows: TGTGCCAGCAGCGAACGAGACTATGGCTACACCTTC.

The chain links TRBV5-1 to TRBJ2-2, with 8 positions matching TRBD1. This CDR3 spans 15 amino acids. With 5 bases clipped from V and 7 bases from J, the junction kept 10 bases outside the gene matches. CDR1 is SGHRS and CDR2 is YFSETQ in the germline V gene. CDR3 coding DNA: TGCGCCAGCAGTACCTCCGGGACAGGTATCGGGGAGCTGTTTTTT. Residues: CASSTSGTGIGELFF.

The CDR3 nucleotides are TGCGCCAGCAGCTTGGCTAGGCGGGGTGACACCGGGGAGCTGTTTTTT. Translating gives CASSLARRGDTGELFF. The chain recombines TRBV5-1 with TRBJ2-2; maybe TRBD2 (6 bases). Deletions cut 0 bases from V and 3 bases from J, with 12 bases between. Germline values: CDR1 SGHRS, CDR2 YFSETQ. The CDR3 sequence is 16 residues long.

The rearrangement uses TRBV5-1 and TRBJ1-6; 8 positions match TRBD1. CDR1 is SGHRS, CDR2 YFSETQ, per germline. Germline trimming cut 4 bases from V and 8 bases from J; bases unmatched to any gene: 5. CDR3 length: 14 amino acids. CDR3 amino acids: CASSAGQDYSPLHF. The CDR3 bases are TGCGCCAGCAGCGCGGGACAGGATTATTCACCCCTCCACTTT.

This clone was found once. V is TRBV2 and J is TRBJ1-6; D remains ambiguous. The CDR3 is 16 amino acids. Per the germline V gene, CDR1 is SNHLY and CDR2 is FYNNEI. V was clipped by 1 base and J by 6 bases, with 13 bases between them. This CDR3 is CASSEGPQAGNSPLHF. The CDR3 DNA follows: TGTGCCAGCAGTGAAGGGCCCCAAGCGGGTAATTCACCCCTCCACTTT.

This clone was recorded once. V gene TRBV5-1 combines with J gene TRBJ2-4, with D hard to call. V lost 4 bases and J lost 10, with 9 bases in between. The CDR3 extends over 11 amino acids. Germline CDR1 and CDR2: SGHRS and YFSETQ. Written as DNA, the CDR3 is TGCGCCAGCAGCGCACCGGGTATTCAGTACTTC. The encoded protein is CASSAPGIQYF.

V usage is TRBV7-9 and J usage is TRBJ1-5, with a weak D call TRBD1 (5 bases). The CDR3 runs 15 residues. V was shortened by 1 base and J by 7 bases, with 14 bases between the two germline ends. CDR1 is SEHNR, CDR2 FQNEAQ, per germline (reference sequence). Written as DNA, the CDR3 is TGTGCCAGCAGCTTAGAACGGGCAGGGTTGCAGCCCCAGCATTTT. The encoded protein is CASSLERAGLQPQHF.

The chain employs TRBV6-6 and TRBJ1-5, with 9 positions matching TRBD1. Losses at the gene ends were 7 bases for V and 2 bases for J; bases not matched to a gene: 9. The CDR3 extends over 16 amino acids. The V gene's germline CDR1 is MNHNY and CDR2 SVGAGI (reference sequence). The CDR3 is CASTLTGGFGNQPQHF. Written as DNA, the CDR3 is TGTGCCAGCACGTTGACAGGGGGGTTTGGCAATCAGCCCCAGCATTTT.

The chain employs TRBV27 and TRBJ2-1, with no clear D. There are 16 residues in the CDR3. Trimming left V 5 bases short and J 5 bases short, with 19 bases between. Germline values: CDR1 MNHEY, CDR2 SMNVEV (reference sequence). The CDR3 nucleotides are TGTGCCAGCAGTACAGTGGGTTTCACTGCCGACAATGAGCAGTTCTTC. This sequence encodes CASSTVGFTADNEQFF.

The V gene is TRBV5-1, the J gene TRBJ2-2, with a weak D call TRBD2 (5 bases). Looked up from germline, CDR1 is SGHRS and CDR2 is YFSETQ. The CDR3 spans 14 residues. Trimming removed 6 bases at V and 5 bases at J, with 14 bases between. CDR3 region: CASMEDPTTGELFF. CDR3 bases: TGCGCCAGCATGGAGGACCCCACTACCGGGGAGCTGTTTTTT.

This rearrangement joins TRBV12-3 or TRBV12-4 to TRBJ1-2; D gene unclear. The V end was cut by 9 bases, the J end by 6 bases, with 11 bases between. The CDR3 covers 11 residues. The CDR3 sequence: CASRGVNGYTF. The CDR3 DNA is TGTGCCAGTCGGGGAGTGAATGGCTACACCTTC.

The V gene is TRBV30, the J gene TRBJ2-3, with D hard to call. Germline CDR1 and CDR2: GTSNPN and SVGIG (reference sequence). The germline V and J ends were trimmed by 8 bases and 0 bases, with 9 bases remaining between them. This CDR3 spans 12 amino acids. CDR3 nucleotide sequence: TGTGCCCTACAGAATAGCACAGATACGCAGTATTTT. Encoded protein: CALQNSTDTQYF.

The J gene is TRBJ1-1, the V gene TRBV3-1 (or the pseudogene TRBV3-2); D gene ambiguous. V lost 0 bases and J lost 3, with 8 bases in between. The length of the CDR3 is 14 residues. The V gene's germline CDR1 is LGHDT and CDR2 YNNKEL (reference sequence). The CDR3 region is CASSQDLQDTEAFF. CDR3 sequence (DNA): TGTGCCAGCAGCCAAGACCTCCAGGACACTGAAGCTTTCTTT.

The table lists this clone with a few counts. The chain combines TRBV29-1 with TRBJ1-1; perhaps TRBD1 as D (5 bases). Germline V gene lookup returns CDR1 SQVTM and CDR2 ANQGSEA. Between the trimmed V and J ends, which lost 7 bases and 0 bases, there was a span of 15 bases. The CDR3 is 14 residues long. For the CDR3, the DNA is TGCAGCGCCCTGACAGTCCAGATGAACACTGAAGCTTTCTTT. Encoded protein: CSALTVQMNTEAFF.

The chain couples TRBV29-1 to TRBJ1-2; TRBD1 agrees at 9 bases. The trim removed 3 bases at V and 3 bases at J, leaving 5 bases unmatched. Germline CDR1 and CDR2: SQVTM and ANQGSEA. This CDR3 has 14 residues. The chain's CDR3 is CSVDGTGTHYGYTF. The CDR3 nucleotides read TGCAGCGTTGACGGGACAGGGACGCACTATGGCTACACCTTC. Together with reference TRBV29-1 and TRBJ1-2, the CDR3 gives the full variable domain: SAVISQKPSRDICQRGTSLTIQCQVDSQVTMMFWYRQQPGQSLTLIATANQGSEATYESGFVIDKFPISRPNLTFSTLTVSNMSPEDSSIYLCSVDGTGTHYGYTFGSGTRLTVV.

This sequence joins TRBV27 and TRBJ2-3, with 9 positions matching TRBD1. The CDR3 spans 17 residues. V was clipped by 7 bases and J by 4 bases; unmatched bases: 15. Germline CDR1 and CDR2: MNHEY and SMNVEV (reference sequence). The CDR3 region has the DNA TGTGCCAGCAAATCCTTGGGACAGGGAAGGGCGGCAGATACGCAGTATTTT. Residues: CASKSLGQGRAADTQYF.